This record looks at one T cell receptor (beta chain) sequence and its context. Its specificity is not known. This sample is part of a study of blood T cells in healthy people across ages. The study's findings and limits: With unsorted PBMCs, a conclusive comparison of naive versus antigen-experienced cells was not possible.

Primers used in a second PCR of about 6 to 11 cycles were a sample-barcoded 5' primer and a J-beta primer mix. Each cDNA molecule was tagged by a template-switch adaptor that had 12 random nucleotides. TCRdb used MiXCR to reprocess the 5' RACE reads, holding one entry per CDR3 protein. The sample records roughly 650,000 distinct CDR3 sequences, approximately 30% being singletons. Sequenced: blood. The sequence derives from an elderly woman in good health.

CDR3 sequence: CAGTVGQEKAFF. CDR3 bases: TGTGCCGGCACCGTGGGACAGGAAAAAGCTTTCTTT. This chain links TRBV12-3 or TRBV12-4 with TRBJ1-1, with 8 bases identical to TRBD1. The CDR3 contains 12 residues. Trimming at V came to 11 bases and at J to 9 bases, leaving 11 bases not matched to a gene.